These T cell receptor beta chains were read from a single sample in a study of control samples from healthy donors and cancer patients. Sequenced by immunoSEQ multiplex PCR; TCRdb stores in-frame clones only, minus some. The sample contains 20,000 to 30,000 clones, about nine tenths of which appear only once. Sequencing was performed on PBMCs. Source of these receptors: a man in his fifties with lung cancer. The CDR3 runs from the conserved cysteine through the conserved F or W. The D gene is left open where the match is weak. Only some rows state a clone size, as once, few, many or a class for expanded clones.

CASSSTGYMSSYEQYF | TGCGCCAGCAGCTCGACAGGGTATATGAGCTCCTACGAGCAGTACTTC | TRBJ2-7 | TRBV5-1 | once | TRBD1
CASSKKTGPAGETLHF | TGTGCCAGCAGCAAAAAGACAGGCCCTGCCGGCGAGACCCTCCACTTT | TRBJ1-6 | TRBV5-6 | . | .
CASRVSGGLVNEQFF | TGTGCCAGCAGGGTTAGCGGGGGCTTGGTGAATGAGCAGTTCTTC | TRBJ2-1 | TRBV7-2 | once | TRBD2
CSASVSGETQYF | TGCAGTGCTAGTGTTAGCGGGGAGACCCAGTACTTC | TRBJ2-5 | TRBV20-1 | . | TRBD2
CASSLSSTHYGYTF | TGTGCCAGCAGCTTGTCCAGTACGCACTATGGCTACACCTTC | TRBJ1-2 | TRBV5-6 | . | .
CASRRQGAQGYTF | TGTGCCAGCAGACGACAGGGGGCGCAGGGCTACACCTTC | TRBJ1-2 | TRBV6-5 | . | TRBD1
CASRGRSFSYEQYF | TGTGCCAGCAGAGGTCGCTCTTTCTCCTACGAGCAGTACTTC | TRBJ2-7 | TRBV6-5 | . | .
CASSQVGGPSTDTQYF | TGCGCCAGCAGCCAAGTAGGAGGGCCGAGCACAGATACGCAGTATTTT | TRBJ2-3 | TRBV4-1 | . | .
CRQGSGNTIYF | TGCAGGCAGGGCTCTGGAAACACCATATATTTT | TRBJ1-3 | TRBV20-1 | . | .
CASSGTSGSFEQYF | TGTGCCAGCAGCGGGACTAGCGGTTCCTTCGAGCAGTACTTC | TRBJ2-7 | TRBV11-2 | once | TRBD2
CASSLGTGVQPQHF | TGTGCCAGCAGCTTAGGGACAGGAGTTCAGCCCCAGCATTTT | TRBJ1-5 | TRBV7-8 | . | TRBD1
CASSLWVAGGSDTQYF | TGCGCCAGCAGCCTATGGGTAGCGGGGGGATCAGATACGCAGTATTTT | TRBJ2-3 | TRBV5-1 | . | TRBD2
CASSPGTGWEQYF | TGTGCCAGCAGCCCTGGGACAGGCTGGGAGCAGTACTTC | TRBJ2-7 | TRBV11-2 | . | TRBD1
CASSPSGGVRELFF | TGTGCCAGCAGCCCATCAGGGGGGGTAAGGGAGCTGTTTTTT | TRBJ2-2 | TRBV7-2 | . | .
CASSLVATNEKLFF | TGTGCCAGCAGCTTGGTTGCAACTAATGAAAAACTGTTTTTT | TRBJ1-4 | TRBV11-1 | . | .
CASSGGGTSTDTQYF | TGTGCCAGCAGCGGGGGAGGAACGAGCACAGATACGCAGTATTTT | TRBJ2-3 | TRBV7-2 | . | .
CASSPRTGGTVEQYF | TGTGCCAGCAGTCCTCGGACAGGGGGAACCGTCGAGCAGTACTTC | TRBJ2-7 | TRBV6-5 | . | TRBD1
CASSQVGRGGRETQYF | TGCGCCAGCAGCCAAGTCGGACGGGGGGGTCGGGAGACCCAGTACTTC | TRBJ2-5 | TRBV4-1 | . | TRBD2
CASSVASTDTQYF | TGTGCCAGCAGCGTAGCTAGCACAGATACGCAGTATTTT | TRBJ2-3 | TRBV9 | . | .
CASSSTVNTEAFF | TGTGCCAGCAGCTCGACCGTGAACACTGAAGCTTTCTTT | TRBJ1-1 | TRBV7-2 | . | .
CASSTPDRGYEQYF | TGTGCCAGCAGCACACCGGACAGGGGCTACGAGCAGTACTTC | TRBJ2-7 | TRBV7-2 | . | TRBD1
CASGLGLPGANVLTF | TGTGCTAGTGGTTTGGGTCTTCCTGGGGCCAACGTCCTGACTTTC | TRBJ2-6 | TRBV12-5 | . | .
CASSIVVGGTGKAKNIQYF | TGTGCCAGTAGTATAGTAGTTGGGGGGACAGGGAAAGCCAAAAACATTCAGTACTTC | TRBJ2-4 | TRBV19 | once | TRBD1
CASSYGTGPYEQYF | TGTGCCAGCAGCTACGGGACAGGGCCTTACGAGCAGTACTTC | TRBJ2-7 | TRBV5-6 | . | TRBD1
CASRGDRIPPYEQYF | TGTGCCAGCAGAGGAGACCGTATCCCACCCTACGAGCAGTACTTC | TRBJ2-7 | TRBV7-9 | . | .
CASSPNPVLAGGYTDTQYF | TGTGCCAGCAGCCCAAACCCGGTACTAGCGGGGGGGTACACAGATACGCAGTATTTT | TRBJ2-3 | TRBV7-6 | . | TRBD2
CASSHGYNEQFF | TGTGCCAGTAGTCACGGGTACAATGAGCAGTTCTTC | TRBJ2-1 | TRBV19 | medium-sized | .
CASSRIAGAGNTIYF | TGCGCCAGCAGCCGCATCGCGGGGGCTGGAAACACCATATATTTT | TRBJ1-3 | TRBV4-3 | . | .
CASGRANTEAFF | TGTGCCAGCGGGAGGGCGAACACTGAAGCTTTCTTT | TRBJ1-1 | TRBV14 | . | .
CASSVLAGAETQYF | TGTGCCAGCAGCGTACTAGCGGGGGCAGAGACCCAGTACTTC | TRBJ2-5 | TRBV9 | few | TRBD2
CASIRAGHAPLFF | TGTGCCAGCATCCGGGCAGGCCATGCCCCTTTGTTCTTC | TRBJ2-1 | TRBV2 | . | .
CASSPGGSGTKKGDYGYTF | TGTGCCAGCAGTCCGGGGGGCTCCGGGACGAAAAAAGGGGACTATGGCTACACCTTC | TRBJ1-2 | TRBV27 | few | .
CASSLSWGDEQYF | TGTGCCAGCAGCTTGAGTTGGGGGGACGAGCAGTACTTC | TRBJ2-7 | TRBV5-8 | few | .
CASSQIQGANNEQFF | TGCGCCAGCAGCCAAATCCAGGGGGCGAATAATGAGCAGTTCTTC | TRBJ2-1 | TRBV5-1 | . | TRBD1
CAWRRAGNYGYTF | TGTGCCTGGAGAAGGGCAGGGAACTATGGCTACACCTTC | TRBJ1-2 | TRBV30 | . | .
CSARRAGEALKNIQYF | TGCAGCGCGAGGAGAGCGGGGGAGGCGCTGAAAAACATTCAGTACTTC | TRBJ2-4 | TRBV29-1 | once | TRBD2
CASSLELAGPVSYEQYF | TGTGCCAGCAGCTTAGAACTAGCGGGACCGGTTTCCTACGAGCAGTACTTC | TRBJ2-7 | TRBV7-8 | . | TRBD2